This T cell receptor (beta chain) was captured by sequencing in a study of Ad26.COV2.S vaccination and SARS-CoV-2 variants (dated by TCRdb to the early 2020s). For the study in its entirety: Donors in the vaccine arm were drawn from COV1001, a multicentre, randomized, double-blind, placebo-controlled phase I-IIa trial testing Ad26.COV2.S in healthy adults. Ad26.COV2.S was administered intramuscularly at a dose of 5x10^10 or 1x10^11 viral particles, either as one shot or as two shots given 56 days apart. The specificity and breadth of SARS-CoV-2-reactive T cell receptors after Ad26.COV2.S vaccination were assessed by TCRbeta repertoire sequencing. The TCR-sequenced set comprised approximately 30 samples: some 20 Ad26.COV2.S vaccine recipients, 5 placebo recipients and 8 SARS-CoV-2 convalescent individuals. Trial participants were randomized into five groups of five, in which low-dose or high-dose Ad26.COV2.S was given once or twice, or placebo was given on both occasions. Throughout the experiments and outcome assessment, investigators stayed blinded to trial group allocation. The full study reports these points: Vaccine and placebo recipients had comparable non-spike TCR breadth, which fits with the vaccine containing only spike. The study was not powered for comparison of responses between vaccine doses or regimens. After vaccination, spike-specific CD8+ and CD4+ T cell responses were reported to show substantial breadth. Spike-specific TCR breadth was higher in Ad26.COV2.S recipients than in placebo recipients (P = 0.0014). The authors noted that total T cell responses may have been underestimated by the TCR breadth and depth analyses.

V and J are truncated by 5 bases and 0 bases respectively, leaving an intervening sequence of 19 bases. From the germline V gene, CDR1 is SGHVS and CDR2 is FQNEAQ. The CDR3 runs 17 amino acids, cysteine and phenylalanine included. Kept here is only the CDR3 DNA, which spans 51 bases and is read in frame from base 1. On this clone itself: Its antigen is currently not known. One base away there is no much larger clone; base qualities are not given.

The meaning of the sample's treatment or condition label: approximately 18 received Ad26.COV2.S at low or high dose, single or two shots; about 5 received placebo; per-sample allocation not given. For vaccine and placebo recipients, repertoires were sequenced using samples collected on day 63 after the first injection. Cohort 1b enrolled about two dozen adults aged 18-55 years at a single site in Boston, USA, between 29 July and 7 August 2020. Ad26.COV2.S was a replication-incompetent adenovirus type 26 vector that expressed a prefusion-stabilized SARS-CoV-2 spike protein derived from the original Wuhan strain. The immunoSEQ Assay was used to sequence TCRbeta CDR3 regions. After extraction, genomic DNA underwent amplification by bias-controlled multiplex PCR, followed by high-throughput sequencing. As for how the authors treated the data: To quantify the absolute abundance of each unique TCRbeta CDR3 region, sequences were collapsed and filtered. T cell fraction was estimated by normalizing TCRbeta template counts to usable DNA, with usable DNA measured through amplification of reference genes found in all nucleated cells. Repertoire TCRs were annotated as SARS-CoV-2-specific by exact matching of V gene, CDR3 amino acid sequence and J gene to a known reactive TCR set. The reference SARS-CoV-2 TCR set was obtained from MIRA and was filtered for enrichment in COVID-19-positive ImmuneCODE repertoires, whereby public or cross-reactive TCRs were removed. Drawing on the MIRA antigens, annotated TCRs were analysed further at the level of specific ORF or position within ORF. Breadth was defined as annotated unique rearrangements over total unique productive rearrangements; depth was the summed frequency of those rearrangements. Two-sided Wilcoxon rank-sum tests were used to compare TCR breadth between groups. TCRdb's version of the immuneACCESS table is confined to in-frame rearrangements and falls short of the full clone set. An unresolved V gene accounts for under half of the shortfall where checked; the remainder is of unknown origin. That table furnishes V, J and clone size, whereas the DNA furnished D and trimming. This sample holds about 480,000 clones; roughly 85% were observed only once. The biggest ten clones account for over 10% of the sample.

The chain employs TRBV7-8 and TRBJ1-1; TRBD1 could be the D gene, as 6 bases match. The clonotype originates from a person between 18 and 65 years old who received the Ad26.COV2.S COVID-19 vaccine or a placebo. The sample consisted of peripheral blood, taken in a trial of Ad26.COV2.S vaccine versus placebo. The DNA sequence follows: TGTGCCAGCAGCCGTCGGACAGTATCGACCATGAACACTGAAGCTTTCTTT. This codes for CASSRRTVSTMNTEAFF. Beyond the CDR3, the reference TRBV7-8 and TRBJ1-1 genes provide the residues; the full variable domain reads: GAGVSQSPRYKVAKRGQDVALRCDPISGHVSLFWYQQALGQGPEFLTYFQNEAQLDKSGLPSDRFFAERPEGSVSTLKIQRTQQEDSAVYLCASSRRTVSTMNTEAFFGQGTRLTVV.